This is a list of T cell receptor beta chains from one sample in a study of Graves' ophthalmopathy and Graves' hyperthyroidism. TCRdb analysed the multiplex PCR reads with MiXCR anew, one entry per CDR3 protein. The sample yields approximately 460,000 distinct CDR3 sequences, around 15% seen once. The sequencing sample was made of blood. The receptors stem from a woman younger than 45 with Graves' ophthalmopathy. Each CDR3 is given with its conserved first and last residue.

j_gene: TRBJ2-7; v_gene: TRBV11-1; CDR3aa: CASSPRTGEREQYF
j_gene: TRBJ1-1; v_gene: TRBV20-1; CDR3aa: CSAQDRVVTEAFF
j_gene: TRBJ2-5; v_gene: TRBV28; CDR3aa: CASGDPLAKETQYF
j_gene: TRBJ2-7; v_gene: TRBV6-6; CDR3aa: CASRTLRASGHEQYF
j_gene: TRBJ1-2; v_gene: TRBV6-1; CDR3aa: CASGDRGLGGYTF
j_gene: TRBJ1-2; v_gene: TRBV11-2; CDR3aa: CASSPLGRGGYGYTF
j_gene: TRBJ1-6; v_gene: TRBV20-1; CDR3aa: CSADDRVRSPLHF
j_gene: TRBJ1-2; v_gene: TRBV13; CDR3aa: CASSTTDRVDGYTF
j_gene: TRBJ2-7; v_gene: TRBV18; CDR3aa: CASSPSGSGNEQYF
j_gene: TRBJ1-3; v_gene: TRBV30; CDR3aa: CAWIGAGSGNTIYF
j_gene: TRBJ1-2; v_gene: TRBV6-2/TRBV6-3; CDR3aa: CASSLHGTGRSLDYGYTF
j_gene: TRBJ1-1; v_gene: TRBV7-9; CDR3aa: CASSLGRGGEAFF
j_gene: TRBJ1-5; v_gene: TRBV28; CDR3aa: CASSQLGLSDQPQHF
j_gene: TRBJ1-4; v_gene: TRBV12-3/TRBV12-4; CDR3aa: CASSPQGAGGNEKLFF
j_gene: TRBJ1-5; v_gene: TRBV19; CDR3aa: CASSVWGVDREPQHF
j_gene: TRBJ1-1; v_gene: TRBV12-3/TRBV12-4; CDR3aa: CASSFMGSNTEAFF
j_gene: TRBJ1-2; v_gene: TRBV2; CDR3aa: CASSEDRARYGYTF
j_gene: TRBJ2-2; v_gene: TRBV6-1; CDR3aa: CASSPRPDANTGELFF
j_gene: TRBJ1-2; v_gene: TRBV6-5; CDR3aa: CASSSVGGDYGYTF
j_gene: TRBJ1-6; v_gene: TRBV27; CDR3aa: CASSYTGGQHSPLHF
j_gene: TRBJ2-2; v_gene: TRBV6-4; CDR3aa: CASSDSRENTGELFF
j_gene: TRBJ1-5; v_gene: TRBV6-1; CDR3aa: CASREYSNQPQHF
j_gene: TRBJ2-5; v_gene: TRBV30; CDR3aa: CAWSRTSGNQETQYF
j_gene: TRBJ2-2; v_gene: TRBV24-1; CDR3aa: CATSDMGLAGVTGELFF
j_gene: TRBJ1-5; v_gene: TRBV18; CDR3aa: CASSTGTDNQPQHF
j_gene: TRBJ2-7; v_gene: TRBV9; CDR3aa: CASSANIRTGSSYEQYF
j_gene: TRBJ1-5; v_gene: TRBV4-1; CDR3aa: CASSRRGESNQPQHF
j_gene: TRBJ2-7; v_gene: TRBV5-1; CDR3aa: CASSLGLGGRNPFDKYEQYF
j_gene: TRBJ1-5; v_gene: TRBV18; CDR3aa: CASSPQGHNQPQHF
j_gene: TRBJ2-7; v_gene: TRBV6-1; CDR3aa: CATLRGGEQYF
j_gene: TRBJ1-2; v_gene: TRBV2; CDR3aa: CASVVGRVNYGYTF
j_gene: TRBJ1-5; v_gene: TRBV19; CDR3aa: CASSIVRTGGAVGQPQHF
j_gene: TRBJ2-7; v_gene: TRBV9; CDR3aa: CASSVGRTSSYEQYF
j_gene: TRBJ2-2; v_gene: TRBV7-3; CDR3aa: CASSAPTAGGSGELFF
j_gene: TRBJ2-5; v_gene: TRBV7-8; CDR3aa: CASSIKAGLQETQYF
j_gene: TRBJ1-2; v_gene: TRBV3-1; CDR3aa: CASSPTGLFLNGYTF
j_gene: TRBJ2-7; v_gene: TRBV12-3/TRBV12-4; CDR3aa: CASSAEPSYEQYF
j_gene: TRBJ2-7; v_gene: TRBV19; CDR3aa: CASSSYGDISYEQYF
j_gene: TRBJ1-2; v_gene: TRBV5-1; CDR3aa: CASSLPGVAGYTF
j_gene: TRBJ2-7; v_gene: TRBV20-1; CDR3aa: CSARSGTGNVEQYF
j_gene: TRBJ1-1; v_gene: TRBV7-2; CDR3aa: CASSLSGVGNFEAFF
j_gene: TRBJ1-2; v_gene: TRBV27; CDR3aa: CASSPRTGDYGYTF
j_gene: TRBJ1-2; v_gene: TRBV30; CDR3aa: CAWSPGQGRGYTF
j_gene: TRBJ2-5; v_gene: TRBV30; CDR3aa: CAWSGGLAGGVETQYF
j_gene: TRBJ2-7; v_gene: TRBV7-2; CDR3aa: CASSLLAAYEQYF
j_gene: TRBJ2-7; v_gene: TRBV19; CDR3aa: CASSARTQRDEQYF
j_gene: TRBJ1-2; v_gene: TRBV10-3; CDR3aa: CAIGQGRYGYTF
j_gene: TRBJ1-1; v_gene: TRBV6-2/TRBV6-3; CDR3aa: CASSPLGTLTEAFF
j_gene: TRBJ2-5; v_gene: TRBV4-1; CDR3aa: CASSRSGEETQYF
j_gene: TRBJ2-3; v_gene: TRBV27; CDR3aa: CASGGRRFTDTQYF
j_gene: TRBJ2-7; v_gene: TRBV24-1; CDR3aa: CATSAGDYEQYF
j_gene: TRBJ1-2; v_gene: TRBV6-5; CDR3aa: CASSFLTGTNYGYTF
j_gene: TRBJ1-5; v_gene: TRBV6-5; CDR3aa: CASSLWGAGQPQHF
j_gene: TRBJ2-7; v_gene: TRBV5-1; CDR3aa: CASSQRTGPLVRNEQYF
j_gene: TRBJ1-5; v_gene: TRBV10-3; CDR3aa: CATVQNKGGGYQPQHF
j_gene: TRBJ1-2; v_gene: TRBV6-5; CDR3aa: CASSRDRGDYGYTF
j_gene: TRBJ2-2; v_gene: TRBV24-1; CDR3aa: CASSSQTEGGGLFF